Below are 11 T cell receptor beta chains sequenced from a single sample in a study of blood T cells in healthy people across ages. A sample-barcoded 5' primer and a J-beta primer mix were used in a second PCR of roughly 6 to 11 cycles. One entry per CDR3 protein, called by TCRdb with MiXCR from the 5' RACE reads. The table has around 690,000 distinct CDR3 sequences, roughly 53% seen once. Sequencing was performed on blood. Receptors were obtained from a man aged 55 to 70 in good health.

The rearrangement uses TRBV18 and TRBJ2-7; no definite D call. V was trimmed by 3 bases and J by 1 base, leaving 13 bases between them. The CDR3 has 15 residues. CDR1 is KGHSH and CDR2 is LQKENI in the germline V gene. The CDR3 sequence is CASSPPVARSYEQYF. CDR3 DNA: TGTGCCAGCTCACCGCCCGTAGCTAGATCCTACGAGCAGTACTTC.

The chain recombines TRBV20-1 with TRBJ2-5, with 7 bases fitting TRBD1. This CDR3 contains 12 residues. The germline V gene encodes CDR1 DFQATT and CDR2 SNEGSKA (reference sequence). The CDR3 is CRGTDNSETQYF. The DNA of the CDR3 is TGCAGGGGGACAGATAACTCGGAGACCCAGTACTTC.

A word on this clonotype: This CDR3 is missing its conserved last phenylalanine or tryptophan, likely due to a read error. It is unclear where the CDR3 begins or ends on the DNA, so no DNA is shown, and the CDR3 is as TCRdb lists it. This chain uses TRBV28 with TRBJ2-1; the table's D gene call, TRBD1, was not cross checked with the DNA. The CDR3 region is 16 residues in length, termini included. The germline CDR1 and CDR2 sequences are MDHEN and SYDVKM. CDR3 sequence: CASSPPGQGDGYTFGS.

This clonotype appeared a few times. The rearrangement uses TRBV12-3 or TRBV12-4 and TRBJ2-5; D tentatively fits TRBD1 or TRBD2 (5 bases each). The CDR3 extends over 15 amino acids. The V and J ends lost 6 bases and 4 bases respectively, with 18 bases between them. The CDR3 reads CASSLLERGRETQYF. The CDR3, as DNA: TGTGCCAGCAGCTTACTGGAGAGGGGCCGAGAGACCCAGTACTTC.

The J gene is TRBJ2-3, the V gene TRBV3-1; tentatively, D is TRBD2 (5 bases). The V gene lost 1 base and the J gene lost 4 bases, with 12 bases spanning the gap. The CDR3 is 15 amino acids. CDR1 is LGHDT and CDR2 is YNNKEL in the germline V gene (reference sequence). CDR3 protein: CASSQARGTADTQYF. CDR3 in DNA: TGTGCCAGCAGCCAAGCTCGGGGTACGGCAGATACGCAGTATTTT.

The V gene is TRBV4-2, the J gene TRBJ2-3, with 7 bases aligning to TRBD1. V trimming: 1 base; J trimming: 6 bases; junction bases outside the gene matches: 13. Germline CDR1 LGHNA, CDR2 YNFKEQ. The CDR3 extends over 17 amino acids. CDR3 amino acids: CASSQAPRGGDWDTQYF. CDR3 coding DNA: TGTGCCAGCAGCCAAGCCCCTCGAGGGGGCGATTGGGATACGCAGTATTTT.

CDR3 coding DNA: TGTGCCAGCAGCTTCCGGGACAGGGGATTAGAGACCCAGTACTTC. Protein sequence: CASSFRDRGLETQYF. This chain joins TRBV5-4 and TRBJ2-5, with 10 nucleotides matching TRBD1. CDR3 length: 15 residues. The ends lost 2 bases at V and 4 bases at J; junction bases unmatched: 5. Germline V gene data show CDR1 as SGHNT and CDR2 as YYREEE (reference sequence).

The V call is TRBV12-3 or TRBV12-4, the J call TRBJ2-3; 14 bases agree with TRBD2. The CDR3 length is 16 residues. Unmatched junction bases numbered 4, after V lost 3 bases and J lost 5 bases. CDR3 amino acids: CASSFGLAGGGDTQYF. CDR3 coding DNA: TGTGCCAGCAGTTTCGGACTAGCGGGGGGAGGAGATACGCAGTATTTT.

This chain links TRBV21-1 with TRBJ1-2; the D call in the table, TRBD1, was not verified against the DNA. TRBV21-1 counts as a pseudogene. This CDR3 is 19 amino acids long. CDR3 DNA sequence: TGTGCCAGCAGCAAAAGACGGGGGGCTGACCAATCGGGGTACTATGGCTACACCTTC. This gives the protein CASSKRRGADQSGYYGYTF.

J is TRBJ2-1 and V is TRBV6-1, with D hard to call. Trimming removed 3 bases at V and 3 bases at J, with 9 bases between. Germline lookup yields CDR1 MNHNS and CDR2 SASEGT. This CDR3 has 14 amino acids. The CDR3 DNA reads as TGTGCCAGCAGTGACCACTCGCACTACAATGAGCAGTTCTTC. Amino acids: CASSDHSHYNEQFF.

The gene calls are TRBV28 and TRBJ2-7; 7 bases are shared with TRBD1. In germline, CDR1 is MDHEN, CDR2 SYDVKM. The CDR3 length is 17 residues. V lost 3 bases, J lost 1 base, and 12 bases stayed unmatched. CDR3 coding DNA: TGTGCCAGCAGTTTGTCCCCCGACAGGGTCACGTCCTACGAGCAGTACTTC. Protein product: CASSLSPDRVTSYEQYF.